This TCR beta chain was found in a study of identical twins. Points from the study as a whole: Clonotypes of the beta chain that were abundant in cord blood carried fewer insertions (memory repertoires showed none). Twin pairs' shared out-of-frame alpha sequences were enriched in low generation probability.

Every sampled donor was Caucasian and healthy. Template switching supplied a universal primer site; unique molecular identifiers were carried on the cDNA. One entry per CDR3 protein results from TCRdb running MiXCR on the 5' RACE reads. The sample lists 420,000 or so distinct CDR3 sequences; approximately 17% were seen once. The CDR3 length is 15 residues. Germline loops: CDR1 SGHRS, CDR2 YFSETQ. Trimming cost V 0 bases and J 1 base, with 10 bases left between them. In this sample, this clonotype turned up many times. What it recognizes is unknown. The clonotype comes from a man between 45 and 60 years old in good health. The rearrangement uses TRBV5-1 and TRBJ1-1; D remains ambiguous. Source material: naive T cells sorted from blood. CDR3 region: CASSLETLANTEAFF. The CDR3 nucleotides read TGCGCCAGCAGCTTGGAGACGCTGGCGAACACTGAAGCTTTCTTT. Looking up the rest from reference TRBV5-1 and TRBJ1-1 gives the full variable domain: KAGVTQTPRYLIKTRGQQVTLSCSPISGHRSVSWYQQTPGQGLQFLFEYFSETQRNKGNFPGRFSGRQFSNSRSEMNVSTLELGDSALYLCASSLETLANTEAFFGQGTRLTVV.